This T cell receptor beta chain was captured in a study of regulatory T cells in long-lasting Graves disease. Broader study findings: Repertoires from persistent disease leaned toward TRBV28, TRBJ1-2 and TRBJ2-5. Thyroid tissue went unstudied; only peripheral blood was examined.

Ten or more counts support this clonotype. What it binds is not known. This CDR3 spans 17 amino acids. Germline V gene sequence: CDR1 SGHAT, CDR2 FQNNGV. The V and J ends lost 6 bases and 0 bases, in that order; junction bases with no gene match: 11. Time point meaning: newly diagnosed GD, antithyroid drugs for less than 3 months. Isolated PBMC RNA provided the starting material for the TCR library. Graves' disease diagnoses followed American Thyroid Association guidelines. CDR3-region Arm-PCR and iRepertoire HTBI primers produced the TCR beta libraries. Authors' analysis steps: Gene usage covered 62 TRBV and roughly 14 TRBJ segments. TCRdb used MiXCR to reprocess the multiplex PCR reads, holding one entry per CDR3 protein. These V and J calls rely on TCRdb rather than the paper's analysis. This sample has some 220,000 distinct CDR3 sequences; around a fifth occur once, and the top ten carry 12%. This sample was shared with a second study, whose subject was T cells in Graves' hyperthyroidism and ophthalmopathy.

The V and J genes are TRBV11-2 and TRBJ2-5; 9 bases agree with TRBD2. This receptor was identified in a woman aged 25 to 45 with Graves disease. The sequenced sample was peripheral blood mononuclear cells (PBMCs), obtained at new diagnosis, from a patient treated with antithyroid drugs. Here the CDR3 DNA reads TGTGCCAGCAGTCGACCCAGCGGGGGGAAGTACCAAGAGACCCAGTACTTC. The encoded protein is CASSRPSGGKYQETQYF.